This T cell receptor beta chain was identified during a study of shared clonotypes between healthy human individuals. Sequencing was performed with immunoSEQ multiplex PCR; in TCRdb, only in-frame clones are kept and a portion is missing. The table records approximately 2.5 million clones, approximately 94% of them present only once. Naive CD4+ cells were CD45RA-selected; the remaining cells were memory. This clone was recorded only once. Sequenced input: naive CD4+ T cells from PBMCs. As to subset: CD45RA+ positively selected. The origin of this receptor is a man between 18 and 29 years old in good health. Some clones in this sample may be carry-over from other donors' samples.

CDR3 bases: TGTGCCAGCAGCCCGGGCGGGAGCAGGAATGTCGGGGAGCTGTTTTTT. Amino acid sequence: CASSPGGSRNVGELFF. The rearrangement links TRBV11-2 to TRBJ2-2; 7 positions agree with TRBD2. The V and J ends lost 5 bases and 7 bases, in that order; junction bases with no gene match: 13. Germline CDR1 SGHAT, CDR2 FQNNGV. The length of the CDR3 is 16 residues.